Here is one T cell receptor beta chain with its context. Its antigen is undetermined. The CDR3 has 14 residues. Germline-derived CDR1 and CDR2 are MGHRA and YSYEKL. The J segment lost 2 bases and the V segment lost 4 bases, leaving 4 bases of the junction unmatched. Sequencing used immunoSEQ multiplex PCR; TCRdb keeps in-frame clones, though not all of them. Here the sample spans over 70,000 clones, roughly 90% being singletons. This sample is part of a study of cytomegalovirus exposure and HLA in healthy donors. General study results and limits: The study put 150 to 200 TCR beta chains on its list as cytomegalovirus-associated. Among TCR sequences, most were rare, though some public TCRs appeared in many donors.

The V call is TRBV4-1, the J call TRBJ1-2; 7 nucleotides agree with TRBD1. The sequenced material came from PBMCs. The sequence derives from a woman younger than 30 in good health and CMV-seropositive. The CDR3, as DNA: TGCGCCAGCAGCCCAGAGGACAGGAACTATGGCTACACCTTC. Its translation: CASSPEDRNYGYTF.